These 12 T cell receptor beta chains were all obtained from the same sample, sequenced in a study of technical replicates of blood from a few donors. Sequencing was performed with immunoSEQ multiplex PCR; in TCRdb, only in-frame clones are kept and a portion is missing. Of about 16,000 clones in the sample, approximately 90% are singletons; the top ten hold approximately 13%. Source material: PBMCs. All receptors derive from a human donor in good health.

The chain uses TRBV4-1 and TRBJ2-7, with 8 positions matching TRBD2. Losses at the gene ends were 4 bases for V and 1 base for J; bases not matched to a gene: 3. Per germline, CDR1 MGHRA and CDR2 YSYEKL. The CDR3 totals 14 residues. CDR3 protein: CASSLGLASYEQYF. CDR3 coding DNA: TGCGCCAGCAGCCTCGGACTAGCTTCCTACGAGCAGTACTTC.

The chain uses TRBV5-4 and TRBJ2-7; D ambiguous. CDR1 is SGHNT and CDR2 is YYREEE in the germline V gene (reference sequence). CDR3 size: 13 residues. Trimming removed 2 bases from V and 1 base from J, with 7 bases in between. In DNA, the CDR3 is TGTGCCAGCAGCTTTATCGGGTCCTACGAGCAGTACTTC. Its protein product is CASSFIGSYEQYF.

CDR3 in amino acids: CASSMRVRLYNEQFF. Here the CDR3 DNA reads TGTGCCAGTAGTATGCGGGTGAGACTATACAATGAGCAGTTCTTC. This chain uses TRBV19 with TRBJ2-1; possible D gene TRBD2, 5 bases. Germline CDR1 and CDR2: LNHDA and SQIVND (reference sequence). Trimming took off 3 bases at V and 4 bases at J, with 13 bases between the two ends. There are 15 residues in the CDR3.

The rearrangement uses TRBV5-6 and TRBJ2-3; 7 nucleotides agree with TRBD2. The CDR3 is 17 amino acids. The V segment lost 3 bases and the J segment 0 bases; nucleotides outside the gene matches: 10. Germline V gene lookup returns CDR1 SGHDT and CDR2 YYEEEE. The CDR3 coding sequence is TGTGCCAGCAGCTACCTTTTAGCGGGCGATAGCACAGATACGCAGTATTTT. As protein: CASSYLLAGDSTDTQYF.

The chain is built from TRBV6-5 and TRBJ1-2; D may be TRBD1 (5 bases). Trimming pared 7 bases from V and 3 bases from J, leaving 12 bases between. The CDR3 runs to 13 residues. Germline CDR1 reads MNHEY; CDR2 reads SVGAGI. In DNA, the CDR3 is TGTGCCAGCACCCCAGGGTTGTACTATGGCTACACCTTC. This encodes CASTPGLYYGYTF.

The chain recombines TRBV25-1 with TRBJ1-1, with D maybe TRBD1 (5 bases). CDR3 length: 18 residues. CDR1 MGHDK and CDR2 SYGVNS come from the germline V gene. The V and J ends lost 2 bases and 1 base respectively, with 20 bases between them. The CDR3 here is CASSEIHFIGGQNTEAFF. CDR3 bases: TGTGCCAGCAGTGAAATTCACTTCATCGGTGGACAGAACACTGAAGCTTTCTTT. The full variable domain, with the rest looked up from reference TRBV25-1 and TRBJ1-1, is EADIYQTPRYLVIGTGKKITLECSQTMGHDKMYWYQQDPGMELHLIHYSYGVNSTEKGDLSSESTVSRIRTEHFPLTLESARPSHTSQYLCASSEIHFIGGQNTEAFFGQGTRLTVV.

The V and J genes are TRBV6-6 and TRBJ1-1, with D possibly matching TRBD1 (6 bases). Germline lookup yields CDR1 MNHNY and CDR2 SVGAGI (reference sequence). The ends were cut back, 6 bases at V and 3 bases at J, with 14 bases in the middle. The CDR3 sequence is 14 residues long. In nucleotides, the CDR3 is TGTGCCAGCAGCTACGACAGGTCTTACACTGAAGCTTTCTTT. Its translation is CASSYDRSYTEAFF.

This chain links TRBV5-6 with TRBJ2-3; 8 bases agree with TRBD2. CDR1 and CDR2 (germline): SGHDT, YYEEEE. The V gene end was trimmed by 4 bases and the J gene end by 1 base; junction bases not matched to a gene: 8. This CDR3 contains 16 residues. The CDR3 loop is CASSIQSGSGTDTQYF. CDR3 DNA: TGTGCCAGCAGCATTCAAAGCGGGAGCGGCACAGATACGCAGTATTTT. Full variable domain (missing parts from reference TRBV5-6 and TRBJ2-3): DAGVTQSPTHLIKTRGQQVTLRCSPKSGHDTVSWYQQALGQGPQFIFQYYEEEERQRGNFPDRFSGHQFPNYSSELNVNALLLGDSALYLCASSIQSGSGTDTQYFGPGTRLTVL.

This chain links TRBV28 with TRBJ2-5; 10 bases are a match to TRBD1. This CDR3 has 13 residues. With 10 bases clipped from V and 6 bases from J, the junction kept 8 bases outside the gene matches. Germline-derived CDR1 and CDR2 are MDHEN and SYDVKM. In DNA, the CDR3 is TGTGCCACCAGACAGGGGGCGGGGAAGACCCAGTACTTC. This codes for CATRQGAGKTQYF.

The sample holds a few counts of this clone. This chain joins TRBV4-2 and TRBJ2-5; TRBD2 agrees at 11 bases. Per the germline V gene, CDR1 is LGHNA and CDR2 is YNFKEQ. The CDR3 totals 15 residues. The trim removed 1 base at V and 2 bases at J, leaving 0 bases unmatched. The CDR3: CASSQGLAGQETQYF. In DNA form, the CDR3 reads TGTGCCAGCAGCCAAGGACTAGCGGGACAAGAGACCCAGTACTTC.

This chain uses TRBV5-1 with TRBJ2-1; 14 nucleotides match TRBD2. This CDR3 has 17 residues. Trimming at V came to 4 bases and at J to 7 bases, leaving 10 bases not matched to a gene. Germline V CDR1 and CDR2: SGHRS, YFSETQ. The CDR3 region has the DNA TGCGCCAGCAGCCCAGGACTAGCGGGAGGTAGGTGGAATGAGCAGTTCTTC. Protein sequence: CASSPGLAGGRWNEQFF.

This clone has a single count. V is TRBV10-3 and J is TRBJ2-1; TRBD2 matches at 13 bases. Unmatched junction bases numbered 4, after V lost 4 bases and J lost 7 bases. The CDR3 sequence is 15 residues long. Germline assignment: CDR1 ENHRY and CDR2 SYGVKD. The CDR3, as DNA: TGTGCCATCAGTGGGGGACTAGCGGGATCGAATGAGCAGTTCTTC. Protein product: CAISGGLAGSNEQFF.